This TCR beta chain originates from a study of cytomegalovirus exposure and HLA in healthy donors (dated by TCRdb to about 2017). At the level of the whole study: According to an earlier analysis of several hundred of the donors, about 170 million T cells yielded 100 million or so unique TCR beta sequences and 276 Gb of sequence data. An early release covering roughly 640 HLA-typed donors comprised about 300 gigabases of sequencing data and 85 million or so unique TCR sequences. Of the 350 to 450 genotyped donors, approximately 81% were placed in the genetic ancestry cluster associated with self-reported Caucasian donors. The study aimed to test whether signatures of past pathogen exposure could be identified by cataloging public T cell receptors. The study profiled the T cell repertoires of 500 to 800 subjects by immunosequencing and related them to cytomegalovirus serostatus. A separate validation cohort of approximately 130 different subjects was used in addition to the roughly 670-subject first cohort. High-throughput TCR immunosequencing, statistical association of individual TCRs with disease status, and machine learning were combined to predict cytomegalovirus infection status. In a later analysis, previously published TCR beta repertoires from 500 to 750 donors were re-analyzed and high-resolution HLA genotyping was added so that TCR occurrence patterns could be studied. Rather than using new phenotypic data, the later analysis identified candidate immune exposures from TCR beta sequences and from how often those sequences occurred across donors. An earlier analysis of 500 to 750 of the donors applied high-throughput TCR beta sequencing to assess whether each TCR beta V gene segment acted as functional or pseudogenic. Donor age, sex, ethnicity and CMV serostatus were collected together with the repertoire data. Genome-wide SNP genotypes for about three fifths of the roughly 700 donors were used in a later genetic analysis, which treated that subset as a discovery cohort. Every repertoire in the discovery cohort had been generated on one and the same sequencing platform. HLA typing covered class I and class II loci at four-digit resolution. Typing coverage varied by locus: about 620-630 donors for A, B, C, DRB1 and DQB1; around 560 for DQA1; over 600 for DPA1; around 490 for DPB1. Roughly 5 DR-DQ haplotypes were treated as single units for association and clustering because of strong linkage in the cohort. On average, about 200,000 unique TCR beta nucleotide sequences were sequenced per donor among several hundred genotyped donors of the cohort, with around 19% of those sequences being non-productive. The full study reports these points: Broadly in line with IMGT annotations, most TCR beta V segments showed up in productive rearrangements about 87% or about 30% of the time in an earlier analysis of 587 of the donors. This cohort had only TCR beta chains sequenced, and the lack of alpha or paired-chain data limited which features could be detected. In a later analysis, HLA-associated TCR beta chains were found to be more clonally expanded and to have lower generation probabilities than equally common non-associated chains. Across donors, most TCR sequences were observed very rarely, whereas some public TCRs were present in many individuals. A total of 150 to 200 TCR beta chains were listed by the study as associated with cytomegalovirus. Presence/absence analyses assumed roughly uniform sequencing depth across donors, an assumption that may not hold. A further reported finding was that TCR beta sequences accurately predicted the HLA-A and HLA-B alleles for most subjects in the first cohort. When HLA alleles, especially DR and DQ, strongly co-occurred, TCR associations were difficult to assign to individual alleles. Compared with the roughly 710-donor mean, donors in an Asian-associated ancestry cluster had fewer N-insertions in productive TCRs, according to a later genetic analysis. In both the original and validation cohorts, the classifier was reported to diagnose cytomegalovirus status with high specificity and sensitivity. A few of the identified cytomegalovirus-associated TCR beta chains were confirmed in vitro to be specific for cytomegalovirus antigens. The earlier analysis of some 540 of the donors excluded some 16 rarely observed V segments, including chromosome 9 orphons, because counts were too low. Because HLA typing was missing for some donors at each locus, association tests included only the typed subset. Specific HLA alleles were associated with 18,000 or so TCR beta sequences at a false discovery rate of 0.05 in a later analysis. The only immune exposure information available for the cohort was CMV serostatus. The sequencing pipeline was judged likely to have produced a cluster of highly shared sequence variants as a technical artifact. Correlated functional status among segregating V segments might reflect linkage disequilibrium, but an unknown experimental factor could not be ruled out. A later genetic analysis associated a missense DCLRE1C variant with V-gene and J-gene trimming of TCR beta chains, and an independent cohort replicated the association. According to a later analysis, most CMV-associated TCR beta chains appeared to be HLA-restricted, and the HLA associations seemed to be driven largely by CMV exposure. The authors suggested that the approach could potentially be extended to other disease states and immunological phenotypes. Some IMGT-functional V segments, including TRBV6-2 and TRBV6-3, could not be distinguished by the 87-base-pair reads and were therefore excluded. In a later analysis, the rate of TCR association differed among HLA loci, with DRB1 alleles having the most associated TCRs and HLA-C alleles having the fewest. In a later analysis, several top co-occurrence clusters were reported to appear linked to parvovirus B19, influenza, CMV and Epstein-Barr virus.

Including the terminal cysteine and phenylalanine, the CDR3 comprises 14 residues. Only the CDR3 portion is preserved as DNA: 42 bases, with reading frame beginning at the first base. V is reduced by 0 bases and J by 8 bases, leaving a spacing of 11 bases between them. CDR1 and CDR2 are drawn from the germline V gene: SGDLS, YYNGEE. In total, just over 650 healthy bone marrow donors made up the cohort. At the time of sampling, every cohort member was nominally healthy, though immune exposures that went unrecorded were likely present. The donor was CMV seronegative and belonged to the group of over 300 seronegative cohort members. Each donor provided a peripheral blood sample, and peripheral blood mononuclear cells were used for TCR beta sequencing. The Qiagen DNeasy Blood Extraction Kit was used to extract genomic DNA from the blood cell samples. This clone was seen once. What this receptor recognizes is not known. Base qualities are not provided; no much larger clone lies one nucleotide away.

The library relied on the immunoSEQ multiplex PCR assay. For the multiplex PCR, a mixture combining 60 forward primers for TCR Vbeta segments and 13 reverse primers for TCR Jbeta segments was used. The CDR3 region of rearranged TCR beta genes was amplified from genomic DNA with a multiplex PCR assay. On the Illumina HiSeq System, the amplified TCR beta libraries were sequenced as 87-base-pair reads. In the authors' own workflow: A later analysis tallied some 79 million unique TCR beta chains across the 600 to 700 repertoires, and approximately 11 million of those chains were shared by two or more donors. Raw reads were error-corrected and collapsed into unique sequences with a nearest-neighbor algorithm that merged closely related sequences to remove PCR and sequencing errors. CDR3 sequences were aligned to IMGT reference sequences to assign V, D and J gene segments. For a sequence to be retained, a match of at least six nucleotides to both a V gene segment and a J gene segment was required. Rearrangements were called productive when the CDR3 lacked stop codons and stayed in frame with V and J; all others were non-productive. CDR3 was defined according to IMGT convention as the region running from the second conserved V-encoded cysteine to the conserved J-encoded phenylalanine. The earlier analysis of 500 to 750 of the donors excluded any sequence lacking an unambiguous match to a single V gene segment. An earlier analysis of 587 of the donors called V segments functional above 56.7% productive rearrangements and segregating when the between-donor standard deviation exceeded 5%. A statistical classification framework was built for diagnosing cytomegalovirus status from the catalog of TCR beta chain sequences. V and J gene assignment, in a later analysis, came from comparing TCR nucleotide sequences with IMGT/GENE-DB human TR gene sequences. Using the TCRdist pipeline, a later analysis assigned CDR3 sequences along with most-parsimonious VDJ recombination scenarios. In a later analysis, every TCR beta chain was defined by the combination of its CDR3 amino acid sequence and its V-gene family, and reads without a unique V-gene family were dropped. A later analysis removed nearly 600 highly shared, low-generation-probability nucleotide sequences to deal with suspected cross-contamination and a sequencing artifact. For each public chain, a later analysis derived a clonal expansion index from normalized ranks of inferred template counts within each repertoire. A later analysis computed generation probabilities with a VDJ recombination model fitted to out-of-frame rearrangements, and checked the results against IGoR. In a later analysis, TCR-TCR, TCR-HLA and TCR-CMV co-occurrence was scored with hypergeometric tests, and a repertoire-size bias correction was applied to TCR pairs. To estimate false discovery rates, a later analysis permuted the HLA or CMV assignments 20 times. In a later analysis, co-occurring TCRs were grouped with DBSCAN, and TCRdist sequence similarity was added when clustering was performed within HLA-allele-positive subsets. Repertoires with fewer than 30,000 or more than 120,000 public chains, plus five repertoires with anomalous nucleotide sharing, were excluded from co-occurrence clustering. Sourced from immuneACCESS, this table was stored by TCRdb with only in-frame sequences that have V and J called. A share of the clones is absent; for the studies checked, an unresolved V gene accounts for under half, and the remainder has no known explanation. V, J and clone size were drawn from that table, and D and trimming were deduced from the DNA. Across this sample there are some 190,000 clones, with roughly 78% seen only once. In total, the top ten clones hold about 1.9% of the sample.

Specimen: PBMCs. The chain is assembled from TRBV9 and TRBJ2-2; the D gene cannot be resolved reliably. This clonotype was obtained from a woman aged 25 to 45 in good health and CMV-seronegative. The nucleotide sequence is TGTGCCAGCAGCGTAGAGGTGGCCAGGGGGGAGCTGTTTTTT. Its amino acids are CASSVEVARGELFF.